The 8 T cell receptor beta chains below come from one sample, sequenced in a study of blood T cells in healthy people across ages (dated by TCRdb to 2013 to 2016). Preparation of the library involved 5' RACE. The instrument given in TCRdb is Illumina HiSeq 2500. The second PCR ran for about 6 to 12 cycles and used a J-beta primer mix along with a sample-barcoded 5' primer. TCRdb itself trimmed the public reads at Q25 with fastp, ran MiXCR and retained productive beta chains. Every CDR3 protein is listed once, alongside the most common genes and DNA of its rows. Recorded for this sample are roughly 1.6 million distinct CDR3 sequences; about 35% of them occurred a single time. Of the sample, around 11% is held by the ten largest clones. Material: blood. Receptors were obtained from a woman in her twenties or thirties in good health.

In this sample, this clonotype turned up a few times. The V and J genes are TRBV30 and TRBJ1-6, with D unclear. Looked up from germline, CDR1 is GTSNPN and CDR2 is SVGIG (reference sequence). With 0 bases removed from V and 8 bases from J, the gap between germline ends came to 8 bases. The CDR3 runs to 13 residues. DNA for the CDR3: TGTGCCTGGAGTGTACCGGGAGATTCACCCCTCCACTTT. This translates into CAWSVPGDSPLHF.

This clonotype was seen more than once but under ten times. The chain carries TRBV9 and TRBJ2-1; 11 bases fit TRBD1. CDR1 is SGDLS, CDR2 YYNGEE, per germline. The ends lost 3 bases at V and 8 bases at J; junction bases unmatched: 7. The CDR3 runs to 15 residues. CDR3 region: CASSAGDRGIDEQFF. The CDR3 DNA reads TGTGCCAGCAGCGCAGGGGACAGGGGGATCGATGAGCAGTTCTTC. Full variable domain (outside the CDR3, taken from reference TRBV9 and TRBJ2-1): DSGVTQTPKHLITATGQRVTLRCSPRSGDLSVYWYQQSLDQGLQFLIQYYNGEERAKGNILERFSAQQFPDLHSELNLSSLELGDSALYFCASSAGDRGIDEQFFGPGTRLTVL.

This chain links TRBV2 with TRBJ2-3; D unclear. The CDR3 covers 15 residues. Germline CDR1 is SNHLY and CDR2 is FYNNEI. The V end was cut by 3 bases, the J end by 4 bases, with 14 bases between. CDR3: CASSEPFQGSDTQYF. CDR3 bases: TGTGCCAGCAGTGAGCCGTTTCAAGGGTCAGATACGCAGTATTTT. Full variable domain (missing parts from reference TRBV2 and TRBJ2-3): EPEVTQTPSHQVTQMGQEVILRCVPISNHLYFYWYRQILGQKVEFLVSFYNNEISEKSEIFDDQFSVERPDGSNFTLKIRSTKLEDSAMYFCASSEPFQGSDTQYFGPGTRLTVL.

This clonotype was observed at least ten times. The chain joins TRBV4-1 to TRBJ2-1, with D tentatively TRBD2 (6 bases). The V gene lost 4 bases and the J gene lost 0 bases, with 10 bases spanning the gap. CDR3 size: 15 residues. CDR1 and CDR2 (germline): MGHRA, YSYEKL. The CDR3 nucleotides are TGCGCCAGCAGCCCCGGGACTTTCTCCTACAATGAGCAGTTCTTC. Translated, it gives CASSPGTFSYNEQFF.

V is TRBV27 and J is TRBJ1-5; D might be TRBD1 (5 bases). Between the trimmed V and J ends, which lost 5 bases and 5 bases, there was a span of 19 bases. The germline V gene has CDR1 MNHEY and CDR2 SMNVEV (reference sequence). CDR3 size: 16 residues. The CDR3 DNA is TGTGCCAGCAGTGCGACGGGGAGCTTCAGGGATCAGCCCCAGCATTTT. Amino acids: CASSATGSFRDQPQHF.

The chain employs TRBV7-8 and TRBJ2-1; the D call may be TRBD1 or TRBD2 (6 bases each). Germline CDR1 is SGHVS and CDR2 is FQNEAQ. V was trimmed by 3 bases and J by 0 bases, leaving 21 bases between them. The length of the CDR3 is 19 residues. The CDR3 DNA is TGTGCCAGCAGCTTGGAGCCGGGGGCCAGTCGTGGCTCCTACAATGAGCAGTTCTTC. It specifies CASSLEPGASRGSYNEQFF. Using reference TRBV7-8 and TRBJ2-1 for the parts outside the CDR3, the full variable domain is GAGVSQSPRYKVAKRGQDVALRCDPISGHVSLFWYQQALGQGPEFLTYFQNEAQLDKSGLPSDRFFAERPEGSVSTLKIQRTQQEDSAVYLCASSLEPGASRGSYNEQFFGPGTRLTVL.

The chain employs TRBV4-1 and TRBJ2-5; D perhaps matches TRBD2 (5 bases). V was cut by 0 bases and J by 5 bases, with 10 bases left in between. Germline V CDR1 and CDR2: MGHRA, YSYEKL. This CDR3 has 14 residues. This CDR3 reads CASSQDEGLETQYF. DNA for the CDR3: TGCGCCAGCAGCCAAGATGAGGGTTTGGAGACCCAGTACTTC.

This rearrangement joins TRBV6-5 to TRBJ2-5, with 7 bases lining up with TRBD2. Germline loops: CDR1 MNHEY, CDR2 SVGAGI. There are 15 residues in the CDR3. Trimming took 0 bases from V and 5 from J; bases not matched to a gene: 6. The CDR3 is CASSYSGLVLETQYF. As DNA, the CDR3 is TGTGCCAGCAGTTACTCCGGACTAGTCCTGGAGACCCAGTACTTC.